The 21 T cell receptor beta chains reported below all come from one sample, sequenced in a study of T cell repertoires in cytomegalovirus infection. Their cognate antigens are unknown. TCRdb independently ran MiXCR on the reads; one entry per CDR3 protein. The sample comprises roughly 990,000 distinct CDR3 sequences, approximately 33% of which are singletons, and over 10% rests with the top ten. Sequenced material: cultured CD8+ T cells from PBMCs, taken from culture after CMV antigen stimulation. Every receptor here comes from a human donor in good health (CMV status not recorded). Some clones in this sample may be carry-over from other donors' samples.

This sequence joins TRBV13 and TRBJ2-3; TRBD1 is a possible D gene (5 bases). The V end lost 4 bases, the J end lost 4 bases, and 9 bases lay between the germline ends. Germline values: CDR1 PRHDT, CDR2 FYEKMQ (reference sequence). The CDR3 is made up of 13 amino acids. The CDR3 loop is CASSWGSSDTQYF. Here the CDR3 DNA reads TGTGCCAGCAGCTGGGGCAGCTCAGATACGCAGTATTTT.

CDR3 loop: CAINEGEEEKLFF. DNA of the CDR3: TGTGCCATCAACGAGGGTGAAGAAGAAAAACTGTTTTTT. The chain is built from TRBV10-3 and TRBJ1-4; D uncertain. The germline V and J ends were trimmed by 7 bases and 8 bases, with 14 bases remaining between them. The CDR3 runs to 13 residues. CDR1 ENHRY and CDR2 SYGVKD come from the germline V gene.

V gene TRBV6-1 combines with J gene TRBJ2-2; 7 nucleotides line up with TRBD2. The CDR3 runs to 15 residues. Germline V gives CDR1 MNHNS, CDR2 SASEGT. The J segment lost 6 bases and the V segment lost 8 bases, leaving 12 bases of the junction unmatched. The CDR3 is CASSWVAAGAGELFF. In nucleotides, the CDR3 is TGTGCCAGCTCCTGGGTGGCCGCGGGGGCCGGGGAGCTGTTTTTT.

This clonotype was counted a few times. This may be a read error: a much more frequent sequence differs by one nucleotide. Here the CDR3 reads CASSLLVGTEAFF. CDR3 bases: TGTGCCAGCAGCTTATTAGTAGGGACTGAAGCTTTCTTT. The rearrangement joins TRBV7-9 to TRBJ1-1; D is uncertain. CDR3 length equals 13 residues. The V and J ends lost 2 bases and 5 bases respectively, with 9 bases between them. CDR1 and CDR2 (germline): SEHNR, FQNEAQ (reference sequence).

This clonotype has just a few counts. J is TRBJ1-1 and V is TRBV7-9, with unresolved D. The CDR3 runs 15 residues. V was trimmed by 5 bases and J by 5 bases, leaving 18 bases between them. Germline V gene lookup returns CDR1 SEHNR and CDR2 FQNEAQ (reference sequence). CDR3 protein: CASSQGWPGGTEAFF. The CDR3, as DNA: TGTGCCAGCAGCCAAGGGTGGCCAGGCGGGACTGAAGCTTTCTTT. The variable domain in full, completed from reference TRBV7-9 and TRBJ1-1, reads DTGVSQNPRHKITKRGQNVTFRCDPISEHNRLYWYRQTLGQGPEFLTYFQNEAQLEKSRLLSDRFSAERPKGSFSTLEIQRTEQGDSAMYLCASSQGWPGGTEAFFGQGTRLTVV.

V is TRBV6-6 and J is TRBJ1-1; a weak D match, TRBD1 (5 bases). The CDR3 length is 15 residues. V was trimmed by 2 bases and J by 1 base, leaving 11 bases between them. The germline V gene encodes CDR1 MNHNY and CDR2 SVGAGI (reference sequence). The CDR3 sequence is CASSYRSTANTEAFF. CDR3 DNA: TGTGCCAGCAGTTACCGCTCGACAGCGAACACTGAAGCTTTCTTT.

The sample holds a few counts of this clonotype. The chain has TRBV11-2 and TRBJ2-1; unclear D gene. The CDR3 consists of 12 residues. The V end lost 3 bases, the J end lost 5 bases, and 5 bases lay between the germline ends. Looked up from germline, CDR1 is SGHAT and CDR2 is FQNNGV. The CDR3 region is CASSFQNNEQFF. The DNA for the CDR3 is TGTGCCAGCAGCTTCCAAAACAATGAGCAGTTCTTC.

The chain employs TRBV6-5 and TRBJ2-1; 15 bases are shared with TRBD2. In germline, CDR1 is MNHEY, CDR2 SVGAGI. This CDR3 has 16 residues. V was pared by 2 bases and J by 4 bases, with 0 bases of the junction left unmatched. The CDR3 DNA is TGTGCCAGCAGTTACGGACTAGCGGGGGGGTACAATGAGCAGTTCTTC. It encodes CASSYGLAGGYNEQFF.

The chain has TRBV6-2 or TRBV6-3 and TRBJ1-6, with D tentatively TRBD1 (5 bases). The V gene's germline CDR1 is MNHEY and CDR2 SVGEGT. The V and J ends lost 6 bases and 0 bases respectively, with 15 bases between them. The CDR3 length is 17 residues. In nucleotides, the CDR3 is TGTGCCAGCAGCTTGGGACCGAGGAGCTCCTATAATTCACCCCTCCACTTT. It translates to CASSLGPRSSYNSPLHF.

The chain links TRBV20-1 to TRBJ2-7; D is unresolved. V was clipped by 1 base and J by 5 bases, with 12 bases between them. CDR1 is DFQATT and CDR2 is SNEGSKA in the germline V gene (reference sequence). The CDR3 spans 13 residues. The CDR3, as DNA: TGCAGTGCTAGAGGACGGGCCTCGAACGAGCAGTACTTC. This codes for CSARGRASNEQYF.

This clonotype turned up a few times. The V call is TRBV6-6, the J call TRBJ2-5; TRBD2 matches at 10 bases. The CDR3 is made up of 16 amino acids. The germline gives CDR1 MNHNY, CDR2 SVGAGI (reference sequence). V trimming: 2 bases; J trimming: 3 bases; junction bases outside the gene matches: 6. DNA of the CDR3: TGTGCCAGCAGTTACCCGAACCTAGCGGGGGAAGAGACCCAGTACTTC. This gives the protein CASSYPNLAGEETQYF.

The V and J genes are TRBV25-1 and TRBJ1-1, with a possible D match to TRBD1 (5 bases). Germline CDR1 reads MGHDK; CDR2 reads SYGVNS. Trimming shortened V by 0 bases and J by 7 bases, and 12 bases separated the two germline ends. The CDR3 runs to 14 residues. CDR3 in DNA: TGTGCCAGCAGTGAATATCCGCTGGGGGATGAAGCTTTCTTT. It codes for CASSEYPLGDEAFF.

The chain uses TRBV5-8 and TRBJ2-2; D might be TRBD1 (5 bases). Trimming shortened V by 4 bases and J by 7 bases, and 11 bases separated the two germline ends. This CDR3 is 13 amino acids long. Germline CDR1 SGHTS, CDR2 YDEGEE. The CDR3 DNA reads as TGTGCCAGCAGCGGTGCAGGGATCGGGGAGCTGTTTTTT. As protein: CASSGAGIGELFF.

This rearrangement joins TRBV7-9 to TRBJ1-1; 7 nucleotides line up with TRBD1. The CDR3 loop spans 13 amino acids. The ends lost 4 bases at V and 10 bases at J; junction bases unmatched: 9. Per the germline V gene, CDR1 is SEHNR and CDR2 is FQNEAQ (reference sequence). CDR3 protein: CASSSGQRGGAFF. The DNA for the CDR3 is TGTGCCAGCAGCTCGGGACAGCGTGGGGGAGCTTTCTTT. The full variable domain, its missing parts supplied by reference TRBV7-9 and TRBJ1-1, is DTGVSQNPRHKITKRGQNVTFRCDPISEHNRLYWYRQTLGQGPEFLTYFQNEAQLEKSRLLSDRFSAERPKGSFSTLEIQRTEQGDSAMYLCASSSGQRGGAFFGQGTRLTVV.

The chain has TRBV11-2 and TRBJ2-3, with a tentative D call TRBD2 (6 bases). The V end lost 4 bases, the J end lost 4 bases, and 9 bases lay between the germline ends. Germline V lookup: CDR1 SGHAT, CDR2 FQNNGV. The CDR3 totals 13 residues. CDR3 protein: CASSWPGADTQYF. The CDR3 DNA is TGTGCCAGCAGCTGGCCGGGGGCAGATACGCAGTATTTT.

This rearrangement joins TRBV24-1 to TRBJ1-1; D remains ambiguous. Germline CDR1 is KGHDR and CDR2 is SFDVKD. This CDR3 has 13 amino acids. Trimming shortened V by 9 bases and J by 4 bases, and 14 bases separated the two germline ends. Here the CDR3 DNA reads TGTGCCACCGACGAACGGACCTGCACTGAAGCTTTCTTT. This encodes CATDERTCTEAFF.

The V call is TRBV11-1, the J call TRBJ1-1; a weak D match, TRBD1 (5 bases). This CDR3 has 16 amino acids. With 5 bases removed from V and 0 bases from J, the gap between germline ends came to 16 bases. Germline V CDR1 and CDR2: SGHAT, FQDESV (reference sequence). CDR3 residues: CASSRGAVSMNTEAFF. The CDR3, as DNA: TGTGCCAGCAGCCGCGGGGCAGTTTCAATGAACACTGAAGCTTTCTTT.

The rearrangement uses TRBV7-6 and TRBJ1-5; possible D gene TRBD1, 6 bases. Germline CDR1 reads SGHVS; CDR2 reads FNYEAQ. This CDR3 has 16 amino acids. V dropped 3 bases and J dropped 7 bases, with 19 bases sitting between them. CDR3 region: CASSLGIGGAGQPQHF. The CDR3 DNA reads as TGTGCCAGCAGCTTGGGTATTGGGGGGGCGGGACAGCCCCAGCATTTT.

The chain carries TRBV29-1 and TRBJ2-4; 7 bases fit TRBD1. This CDR3 has 16 amino acids. Trimming at V came to 6 bases and at J to 4 bases, leaving 15 bases not matched to a gene. Germline CDR1 and CDR2: SQVTM and ANQGSEA. CDR3 region: CSVLLQGLVGKNIQYF. The DNA for the CDR3 is TGCAGCGTCCTATTACAGGGGTTGGTGGGAAAAAACATTCAGTACTTC. Using reference TRBV29-1 and TRBJ2-4 for the parts outside the CDR3, the full variable domain is SAVISQKPSRDICQRGTSLTIQCQVDSQVTMMFWYRQQPGQSLTLIATANQGSEATYESGFVIDKFPISRPNLTFSTLTVSNMSPEDSSIYLCSVLLQGLVGKNIQYFGAGTRLSVL.

The chain links TRBV12-3 or TRBV12-4 to TRBJ2-1; tentatively, D is TRBD2 (6 bases). V lost 7 bases and J 5 bases, leaving 18 bases between the germline ends. This CDR3 has 15 amino acids. CDR3 sequence reads: CASISTGTRHNEQFF. CDR3 coding DNA: TGTGCCAGCATTTCCACCGGGACTCGACACAATGAGCAGTTCTTC.

This chain joins TRBV15 and TRBJ2-3; possibly TRBD1 for D (6 bases). Germline V lookup: CDR1 LNHNV, CDR2 YYDKDF (reference sequence). V was trimmed by 3 bases and J by 1 base, leaving 8 bases between them. This CDR3 spans 14 amino acids. The CDR3 sequence: CATSRTGRTDTQYF. CDR3 bases: TGTGCCACCAGCAGGACAGGTCGCACAGATACGCAGTATTTT.